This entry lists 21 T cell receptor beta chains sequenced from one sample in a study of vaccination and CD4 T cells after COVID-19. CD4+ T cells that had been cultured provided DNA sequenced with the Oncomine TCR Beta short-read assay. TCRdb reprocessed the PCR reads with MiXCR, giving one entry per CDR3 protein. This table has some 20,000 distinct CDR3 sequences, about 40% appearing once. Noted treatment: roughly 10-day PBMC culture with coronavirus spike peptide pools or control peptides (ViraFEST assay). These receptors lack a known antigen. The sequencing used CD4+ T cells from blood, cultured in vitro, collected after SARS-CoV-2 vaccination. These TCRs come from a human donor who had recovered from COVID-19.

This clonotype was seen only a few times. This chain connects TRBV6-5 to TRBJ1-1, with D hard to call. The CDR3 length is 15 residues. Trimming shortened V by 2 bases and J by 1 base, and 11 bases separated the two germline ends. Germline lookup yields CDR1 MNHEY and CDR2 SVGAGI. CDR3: CASSYIPGENTEAFF. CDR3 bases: TGTGCCAGCAGTTACATTCCTGGGGAGAACACTGAAGCTTTCTTT.

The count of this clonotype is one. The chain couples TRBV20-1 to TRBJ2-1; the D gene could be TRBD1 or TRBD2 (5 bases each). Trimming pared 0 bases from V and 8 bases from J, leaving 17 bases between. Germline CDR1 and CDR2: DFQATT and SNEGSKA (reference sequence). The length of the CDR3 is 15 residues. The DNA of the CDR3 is TGCAGTGCTAGAGATTGGGGGTCCTTGGCCGATGAGCAGTTCTTC. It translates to CSARDWGSLADEQFF.

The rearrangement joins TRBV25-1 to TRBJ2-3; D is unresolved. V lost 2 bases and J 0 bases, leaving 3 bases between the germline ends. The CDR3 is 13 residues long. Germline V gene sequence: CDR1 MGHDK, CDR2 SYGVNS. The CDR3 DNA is TGTGCCAGCAGTGAACTTAGCACAGATACGCAGTATTTT. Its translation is CASSELSTDTQYF.

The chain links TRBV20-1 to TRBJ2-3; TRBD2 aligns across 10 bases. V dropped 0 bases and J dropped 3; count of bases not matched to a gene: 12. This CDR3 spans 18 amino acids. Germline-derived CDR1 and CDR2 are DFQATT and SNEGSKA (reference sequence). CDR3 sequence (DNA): TGCAGTGCTAGAGATCCGGGTGGCCAGCGGGAGGGGACAGATACGCAGTATTTT. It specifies CSARDPGGQREGTDTQYF.

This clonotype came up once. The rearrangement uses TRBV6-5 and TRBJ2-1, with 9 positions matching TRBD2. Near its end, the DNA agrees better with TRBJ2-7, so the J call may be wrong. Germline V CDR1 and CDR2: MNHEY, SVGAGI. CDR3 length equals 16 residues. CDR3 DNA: TGTGCCAGCAGTTACTCGGCGGCGGGAGGGGGCTACGAGCAGTACTTC. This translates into CASSYSAAGGGYEQYF.

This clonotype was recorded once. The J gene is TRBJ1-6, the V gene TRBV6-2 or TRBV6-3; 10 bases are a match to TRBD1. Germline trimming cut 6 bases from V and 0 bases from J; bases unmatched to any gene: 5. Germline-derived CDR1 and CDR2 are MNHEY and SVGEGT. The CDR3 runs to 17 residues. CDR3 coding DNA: TGTGCCAGCAGAGGGACAGGGGTGAGCTCCTATAATTCACCCCTCCACTTT. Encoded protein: CASRGTGVSSYNSPLHF.

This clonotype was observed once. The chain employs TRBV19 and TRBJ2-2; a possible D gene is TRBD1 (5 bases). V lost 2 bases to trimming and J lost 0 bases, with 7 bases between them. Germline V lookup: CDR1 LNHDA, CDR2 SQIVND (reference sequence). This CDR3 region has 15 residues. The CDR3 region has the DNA TGTGCCAGTAGTATACAGACAGCGAACACCGGGGAGCTGTTTTTT. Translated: CASSIQTANTGELFF.

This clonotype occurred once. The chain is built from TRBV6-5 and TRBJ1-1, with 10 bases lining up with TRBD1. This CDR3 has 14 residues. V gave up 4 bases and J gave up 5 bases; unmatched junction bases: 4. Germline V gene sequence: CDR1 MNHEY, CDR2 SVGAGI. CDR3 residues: CASSSRQGATEAFF. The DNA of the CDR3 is TGTGCCAGCAGTTCCAGACAGGGGGCTACTGAAGCTTTCTTT.

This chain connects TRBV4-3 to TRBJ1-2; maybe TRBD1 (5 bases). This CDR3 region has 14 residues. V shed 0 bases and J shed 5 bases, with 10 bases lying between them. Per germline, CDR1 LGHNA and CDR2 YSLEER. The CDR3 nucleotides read TGCGCCAGCAGCCAAGATTGGGGGGGGTATGGCTACACCTTC. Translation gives CASSQDWGGYGYTF.

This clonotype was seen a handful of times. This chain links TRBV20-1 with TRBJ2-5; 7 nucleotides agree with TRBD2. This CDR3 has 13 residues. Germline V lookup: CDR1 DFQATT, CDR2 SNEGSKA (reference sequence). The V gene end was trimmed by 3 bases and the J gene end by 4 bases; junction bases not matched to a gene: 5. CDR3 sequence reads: CSASRAGVETQYF. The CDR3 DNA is TGCAGTGCTAGTCGGGCGGGAGTAGAGACCCAGTACTTC.

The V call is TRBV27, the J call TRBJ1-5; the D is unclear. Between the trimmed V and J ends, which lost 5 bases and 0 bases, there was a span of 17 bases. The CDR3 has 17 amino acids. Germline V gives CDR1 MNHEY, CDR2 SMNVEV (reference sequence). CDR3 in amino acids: CASSPRPAHNSNQPQHF. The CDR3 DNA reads TGTGCCAGCAGTCCGCGACCCGCTCATAATAGCAATCAGCCCCAGCATTTT.

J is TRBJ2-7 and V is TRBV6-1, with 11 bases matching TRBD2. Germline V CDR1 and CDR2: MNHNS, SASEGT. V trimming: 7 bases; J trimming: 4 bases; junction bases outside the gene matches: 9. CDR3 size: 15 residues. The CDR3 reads CASNRASGGIYEQYF. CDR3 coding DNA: TGTGCCAGCAATAGGGCTAGCGGGGGGATTTACGAGCAGTACTTC.

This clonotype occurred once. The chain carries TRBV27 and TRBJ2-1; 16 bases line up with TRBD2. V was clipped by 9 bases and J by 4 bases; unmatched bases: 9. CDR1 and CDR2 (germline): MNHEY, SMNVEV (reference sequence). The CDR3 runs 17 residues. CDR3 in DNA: TGTGCCAGTCTGGGGACTAGCGGGAGGGATAAATACAATGAGCAGTTCTTC. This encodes CASLGTSGRDKYNEQFF.

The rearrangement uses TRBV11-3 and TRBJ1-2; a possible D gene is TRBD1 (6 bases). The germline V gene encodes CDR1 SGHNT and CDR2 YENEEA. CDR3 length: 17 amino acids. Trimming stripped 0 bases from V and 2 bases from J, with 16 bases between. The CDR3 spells CASSLEVAGHLNYGYTF. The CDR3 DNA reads TGTGCCAGCAGCTTAGAAGTAGCGGGACATCTAAACTATGGCTACACCTTC. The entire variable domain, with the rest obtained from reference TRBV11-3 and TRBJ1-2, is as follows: EAGVVQSPRYKIIEKKQPVAFWCNPISGHNTLYWYLQNLGQGPELLIRYENEEAVDDSQLPKDRFSAERLKGVDSTLKIQPAELGDSAVYLCASSLEVAGHLNYGYTFGSGTRLTVV.

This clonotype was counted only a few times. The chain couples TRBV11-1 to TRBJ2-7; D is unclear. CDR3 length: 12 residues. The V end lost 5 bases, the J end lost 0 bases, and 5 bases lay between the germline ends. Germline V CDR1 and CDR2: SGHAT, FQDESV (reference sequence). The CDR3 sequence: CASSHSSYEQYF. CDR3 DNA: TGTGCCAGCAGCCACAGCTCCTACGAGCAGTACTTC. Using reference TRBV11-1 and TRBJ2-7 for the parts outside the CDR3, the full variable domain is EAEVAQSPRYKITEKSQAVAFWCDPISGHATLYWYRQILGQGPELLVQFQDESVVDDSQLPKDRFSAERLKGVDSTLKIQPAELGDSAMYLCASSHSSYEQYFGPGTRLTVT.

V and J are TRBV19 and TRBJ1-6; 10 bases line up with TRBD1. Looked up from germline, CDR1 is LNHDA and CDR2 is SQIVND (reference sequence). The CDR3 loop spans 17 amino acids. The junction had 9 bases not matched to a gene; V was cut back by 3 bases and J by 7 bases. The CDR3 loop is CASSILSGTGVNSPLHF. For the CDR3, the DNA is TGTGCCAGTAGTATTCTGTCCGGGACAGGGGTCAATTCACCCCTCCACTTT.

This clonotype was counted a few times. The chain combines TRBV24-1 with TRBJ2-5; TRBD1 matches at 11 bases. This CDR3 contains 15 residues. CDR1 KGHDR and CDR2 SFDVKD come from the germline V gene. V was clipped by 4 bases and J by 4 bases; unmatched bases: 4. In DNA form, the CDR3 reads TGTGCCACCAGTGACCAAGGACAGGGGGCAGAGACCCAGTACTTC. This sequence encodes CATSDQGQGAETQYF.

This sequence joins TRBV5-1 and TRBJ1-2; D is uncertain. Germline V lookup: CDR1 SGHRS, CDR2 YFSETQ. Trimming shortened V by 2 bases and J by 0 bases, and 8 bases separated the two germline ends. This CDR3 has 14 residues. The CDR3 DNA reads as TGCGCCAGCAGCTTTACCAGTACTAACTATGGCTACACCTTC. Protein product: CASSFTSTNYGYTF. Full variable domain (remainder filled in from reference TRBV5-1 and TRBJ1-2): KAGVTQTPRYLIKTRGQQVTLSCSPISGHRSVSWYQQTPGQGLQFLFEYFSETQRNKGNFPGRFSGRQFSNSRSEMNVSTLELGDSALYLCASSFTSTNYGYTFGSGTRLTVV.

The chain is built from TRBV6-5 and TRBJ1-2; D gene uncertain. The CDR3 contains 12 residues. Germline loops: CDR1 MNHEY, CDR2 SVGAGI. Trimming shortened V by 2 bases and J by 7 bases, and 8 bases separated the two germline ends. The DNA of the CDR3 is TGTGCCAGCAGTTACGGGCCGGGTGGCTACACCTTC. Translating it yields CASSYGPGGYTF.

The DNA for the CDR3 is TGCAGCGTTGAAGACTCCAGGTCCTACGAGCAGTACTTC. Its translation is CSVEDSRSYEQYF. V and J are TRBV29-1 and TRBJ2-7; D remains ambiguous. This CDR3 is built from 13 residues. V gave up 0 bases and J gave up 1 base, with 7 bases separating them. CDR1 is SQVTM, CDR2 ANQGSEA, per germline.

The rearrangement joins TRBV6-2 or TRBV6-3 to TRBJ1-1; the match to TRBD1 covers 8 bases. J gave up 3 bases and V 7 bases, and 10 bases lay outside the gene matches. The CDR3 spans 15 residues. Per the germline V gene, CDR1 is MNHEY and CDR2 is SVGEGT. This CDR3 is CASTEFDRGHTEAFF. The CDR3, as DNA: TGTGCCAGCACCGAATTTGACAGGGGACACACTGAAGCTTTCTTT.